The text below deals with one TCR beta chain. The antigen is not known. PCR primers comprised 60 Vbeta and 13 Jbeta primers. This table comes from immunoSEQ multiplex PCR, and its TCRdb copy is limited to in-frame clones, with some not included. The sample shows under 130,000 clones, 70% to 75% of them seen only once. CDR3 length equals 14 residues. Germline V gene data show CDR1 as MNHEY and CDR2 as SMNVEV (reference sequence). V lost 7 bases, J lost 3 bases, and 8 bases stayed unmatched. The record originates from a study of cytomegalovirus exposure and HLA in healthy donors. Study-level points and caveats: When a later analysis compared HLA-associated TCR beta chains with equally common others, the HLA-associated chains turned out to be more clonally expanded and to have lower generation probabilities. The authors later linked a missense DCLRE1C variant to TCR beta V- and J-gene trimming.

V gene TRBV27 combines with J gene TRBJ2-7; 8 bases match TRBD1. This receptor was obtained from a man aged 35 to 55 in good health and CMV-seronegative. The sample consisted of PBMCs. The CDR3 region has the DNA TGTGCCAGCAACGTCAGGGGGCCAGGCTACGAGCAGTACTTC. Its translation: CASNVRGPGYEQYF.